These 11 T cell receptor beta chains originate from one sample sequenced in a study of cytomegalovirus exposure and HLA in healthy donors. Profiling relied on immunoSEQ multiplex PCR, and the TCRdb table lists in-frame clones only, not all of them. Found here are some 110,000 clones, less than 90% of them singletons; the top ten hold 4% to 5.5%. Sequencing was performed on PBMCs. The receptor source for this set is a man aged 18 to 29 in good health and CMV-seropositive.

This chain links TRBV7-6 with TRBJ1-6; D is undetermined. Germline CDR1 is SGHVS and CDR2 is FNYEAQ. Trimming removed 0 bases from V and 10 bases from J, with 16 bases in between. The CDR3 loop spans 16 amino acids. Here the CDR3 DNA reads TGTGCCAGCAGCTTAGCGTCGGAACAGATAGGATCACCCCTCCACTTT. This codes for CASSLASEQIGSPLHF.

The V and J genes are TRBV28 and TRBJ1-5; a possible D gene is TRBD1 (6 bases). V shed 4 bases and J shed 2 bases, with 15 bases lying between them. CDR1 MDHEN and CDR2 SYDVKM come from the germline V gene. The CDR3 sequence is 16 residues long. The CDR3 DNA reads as TGTGCCAGCAGTTCCCTCCTCAGGGGTGGCAATCAGCCCCAGCATTTT. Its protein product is CASSSLLRGGNQPQHF.

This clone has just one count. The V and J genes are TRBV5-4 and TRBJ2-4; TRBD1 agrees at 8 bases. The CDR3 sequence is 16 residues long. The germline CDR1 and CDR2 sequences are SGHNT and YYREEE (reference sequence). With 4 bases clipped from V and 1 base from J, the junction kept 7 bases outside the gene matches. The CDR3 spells CASSPDRALAKNIQYF. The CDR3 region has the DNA TGTGCCAGCAGCCCGGACAGGGCCCTCGCCAAAAACATTCAGTACTTC.

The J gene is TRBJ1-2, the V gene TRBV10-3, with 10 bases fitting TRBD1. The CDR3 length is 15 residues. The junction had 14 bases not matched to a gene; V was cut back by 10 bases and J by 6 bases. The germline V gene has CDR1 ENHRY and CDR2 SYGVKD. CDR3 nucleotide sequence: TGTGCCACTACTGCTCAAGACAGGGGGCCTCATGGCTACACCTTC. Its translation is CATTAQDRGPHGYTF.

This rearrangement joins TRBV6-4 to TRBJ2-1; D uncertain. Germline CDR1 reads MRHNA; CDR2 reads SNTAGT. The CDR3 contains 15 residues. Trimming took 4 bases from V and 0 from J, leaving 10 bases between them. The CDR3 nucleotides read TGTGCCAGCAGTGCGTCCTCCAGCTCCTACAATGAGCAGTTCTTC. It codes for CASSASSSSYNEQFF.

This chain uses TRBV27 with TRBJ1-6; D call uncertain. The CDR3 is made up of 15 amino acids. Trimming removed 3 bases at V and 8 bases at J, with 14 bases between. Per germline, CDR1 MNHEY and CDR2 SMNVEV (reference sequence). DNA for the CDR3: TGTGCCAGCAGTTTTCTGTGGGAGACGGATTCACCCCTCCACTTT. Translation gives CASSFLWETDSPLHF.

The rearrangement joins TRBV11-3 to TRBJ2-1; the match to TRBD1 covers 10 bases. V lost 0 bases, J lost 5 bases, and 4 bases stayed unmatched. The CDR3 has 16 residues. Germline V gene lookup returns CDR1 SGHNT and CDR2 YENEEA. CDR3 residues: CASSLEGTGVHNEQFF. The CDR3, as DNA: TGTGCCAGCAGCTTAGAGGGGACAGGGGTCCACAATGAGCAGTTCTTC. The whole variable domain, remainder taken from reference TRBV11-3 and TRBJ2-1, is EAGVVQSPRYKIIEKKQPVAFWCNPISGHNTLYWYLQNLGQGPELLIRYENEEAVDDSQLPKDRFSAERLKGVDSTLKIQPAELGDSAVYLCASSLEGTGVHNEQFFGPGTRLTVL.

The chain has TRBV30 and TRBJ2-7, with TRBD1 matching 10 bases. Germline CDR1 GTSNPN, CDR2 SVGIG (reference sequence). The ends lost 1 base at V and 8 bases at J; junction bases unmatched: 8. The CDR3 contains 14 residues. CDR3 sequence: CAWSGLWDRGQQYF. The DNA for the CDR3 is TGTGCCTGGAGTGGACTATGGGACAGGGGCCAGCAGTACTTC.

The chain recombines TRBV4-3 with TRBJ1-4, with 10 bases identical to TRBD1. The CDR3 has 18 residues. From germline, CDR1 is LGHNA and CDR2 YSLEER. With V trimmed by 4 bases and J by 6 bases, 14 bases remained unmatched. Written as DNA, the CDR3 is TGCGCCAGCAGCCTAAAGGGACAGGGGTTGAAGAGATATGAAAAACTGTTTTTT. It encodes CASSLKGQGLKRYEKLFF.

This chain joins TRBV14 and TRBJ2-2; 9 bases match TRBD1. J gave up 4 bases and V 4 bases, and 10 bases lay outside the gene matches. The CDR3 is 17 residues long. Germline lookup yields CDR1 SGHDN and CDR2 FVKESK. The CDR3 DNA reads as TGTGCCAGCAGCCGCTTTCCGGGACAGGGTCTCACCGGGGAGCTGTTTTTT. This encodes CASSRFPGQGLTGELFF. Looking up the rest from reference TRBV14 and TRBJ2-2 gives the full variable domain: EAGVTQFPSHSVIEKGQTVTLRCDPISGHDNLYWYRRVMGKEIKFLLHFVKESKQDESGMPNNRFLAERTGGTYSTLKVQPAELEDSGVYFCASSRFPGQGLTGELFFGEGSRLTVL.

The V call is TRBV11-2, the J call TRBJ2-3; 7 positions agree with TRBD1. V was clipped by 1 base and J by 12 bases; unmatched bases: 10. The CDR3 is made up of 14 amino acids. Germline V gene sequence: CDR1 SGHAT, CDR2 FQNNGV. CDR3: CASSLGSGTEAQYF. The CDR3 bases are TGTGCCAGCAGCTTAGGATCCGGGACAGAGGCCCAGTATTTT.